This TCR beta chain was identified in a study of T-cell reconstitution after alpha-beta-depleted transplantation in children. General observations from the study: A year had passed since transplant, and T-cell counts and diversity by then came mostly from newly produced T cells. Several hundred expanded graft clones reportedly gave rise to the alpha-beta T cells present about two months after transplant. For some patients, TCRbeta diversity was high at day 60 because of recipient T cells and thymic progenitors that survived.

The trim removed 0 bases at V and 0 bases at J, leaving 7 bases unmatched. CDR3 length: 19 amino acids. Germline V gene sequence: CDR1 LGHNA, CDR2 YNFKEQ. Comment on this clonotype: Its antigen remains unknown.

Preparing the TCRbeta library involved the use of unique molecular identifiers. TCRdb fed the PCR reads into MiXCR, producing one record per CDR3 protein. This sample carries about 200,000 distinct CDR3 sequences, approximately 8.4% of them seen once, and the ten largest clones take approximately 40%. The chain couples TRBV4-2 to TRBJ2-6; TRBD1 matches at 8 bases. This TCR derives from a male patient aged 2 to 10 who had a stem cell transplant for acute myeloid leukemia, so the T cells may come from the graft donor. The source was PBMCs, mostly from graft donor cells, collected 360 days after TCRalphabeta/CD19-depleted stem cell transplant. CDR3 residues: CASSQDDGTGLSGANVLTF. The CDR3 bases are TGTGCCAGCAGCCAAGATGACGGGACAGGACTCTCTGGGGCCAACGTCCTGACTTTC.